These 24 T cell receptor beta chains originate from one sample sequenced in a study of shared clonotypes between healthy human individuals. Using immunoSEQ multiplex PCR, the repertoire was profiled, and TCRdb retains in-frame clones only, with some absent. The table lists more than 500,000 clones, approximately 95% of them singletons. Sequencing used naive CD4+ T cells sorted from blood. Subset in this sample: CD45RA+ positively selected. Source of these receptors: a woman aged 25 to 39 in good health.

This rearrangement joins TRBV4-1 to TRBJ1-3, with D possibly TRBD1 on 6 matching bases. This CDR3 has 15 amino acids. V was shortened by 0 bases and J by 4 bases, with 10 bases between the two germline ends. Germline-derived CDR1 and CDR2 are MGHRA and YSYEKL. The CDR3 is CASSQDAQGGNTIYF. DNA of the CDR3: TGCGCCAGCAGCCAAGATGCCCAGGGGGGAAACACCATATATTTT.

The V and J genes are TRBV5-1 and TRBJ2-1, with 10 bases aligning to TRBD2. Germline CDR1 SGHRS, CDR2 YFSETQ. Germline trimming cut 3 bases from V and 0 bases from J; bases unmatched to any gene: 6. The CDR3 extends over 17 amino acids. The CDR3: CASSSGLAESSYNEQFF. CDR3 bases: TGCGCCAGCAGCTCAGGACTAGCGGAAAGCTCCTACAATGAGCAGTTCTTC.

V and J are TRBV4-1 and TRBJ2-4; D perhaps matches TRBD1 (5 bases). V was pared by 3 bases and J by 0 bases, with 12 bases between. There are 16 residues in the CDR3. Looked up from germline, CDR1 is MGHRA and CDR2 is YSYEKL. Written as DNA, the CDR3 is TGCGCCAGCAGCCACTCAGGGCTACTAGCCAAAAACATTCAGTACTTC. This translates into CASSHSGLLAKNIQYF.

The chain combines TRBV7-7 with TRBJ2-3; 7 bases fit TRBD1. Germline CDR1 SSHAT, CDR2 FNYEAQ (reference sequence). This CDR3 is 13 amino acids long. Losses at the gene ends were 5 bases for V and 8 bases for J; bases not matched to a gene: 7. CDR3 sequence: CASSQTGSGTQYF. In DNA form, the CDR3 reads TGTGCCAGCAGCCAGACAGGGTCAGGTACGCAGTATTTT.

This chain uses TRBV10-3 with TRBJ1-1; a possible D gene is TRBD1 (6 bases). Germline CDR1 is ENHRY and CDR2 is SYGVKD. There are 15 residues in the CDR3. The V end lost 3 bases, the J end lost 4 bases, and 15 bases lay between the germline ends. CDR3 residues: CAISESQGSGTEAFF. CDR3 sequence (DNA): TGTGCCATCAGTGAATCACAGGGATCGGGCACTGAAGCTTTCTTT.

In regard to this clone: This may be a read error, as it is one base from a much larger clone. This specimen includes other DNA sequences encoding the same CDR3. V gene TRBV5-1 combines with J gene TRBJ2-5, with no clear D. The CDR3 has 11 amino acids. The germline gives CDR1 SGHRS, CDR2 YFSETQ. V dropped 3 bases and J dropped 2 bases, with 2 bases sitting between them. The CDR3 DNA is TGCGCCAGCAGCTATCAAGAGACCCAGTACTTC. Translation: CASSYQETQYF.

This chain connects TRBV28 to TRBJ2-3; D might be TRBD1 or TRBD2, each matching 5 bases. In germline, CDR1 is MDHEN, CDR2 SYDVKM. V lost 4 bases and J lost 2, with 13 bases in between. This CDR3 has 15 residues. CDR3 protein: CASSSLGPLTDTQYF. The CDR3 region has the DNA TGTGCCAGCAGTTCACTGGGACCCCTCACAGATACGCAGTATTTT.

The J gene is TRBJ2-1, the V gene TRBV5-6, with 11 positions matching TRBD2. The CDR3 sequence is 15 residues long. Germline CDR1 is SGHDT and CDR2 is YYEEEE. Trimming at V came to 4 bases and at J to 3 bases, leaving 3 bases not matched to a gene. CDR3 protein: CASSVGLADYNEQFF. Here the CDR3 DNA reads TGTGCCAGCAGCGTGGGACTAGCGGACTACAATGAGCAGTTCTTC.

The chain recombines TRBV11-2 with TRBJ1-3, with D uncertain. With 1 base removed from V and 6 bases from J, the gap between germline ends came to 16 bases. Germline V gene lookup returns CDR1 SGHAT and CDR2 FQNNGV. CDR3 length equals 16 residues. The DNA of the CDR3 is TGTGCCAGCAGCTTAGTCCGTGGGTACCCCCCAAACACCATATATTTT. Its protein product is CASSLVRGYPPNTIYF. Supplemented by reference TRBV11-2 and TRBJ1-3, the full variable domain reads EAGVAQSPRYKIIEKRQSVAFWCNPISGHATLYWYQQILGQGPKLLIQFQNNGVVDDSQLPKDRFSAERLKGVDSTLKIQPAKLEDSAVYLCASSLVRGYPPNTIYFGEGSWLTVV.

V gene TRBV10-3 combines with J gene TRBJ2-7; 10 nucleotides align to TRBD2. Germline V gene lookup returns CDR1 ENHRY and CDR2 SYGVKD. The CDR3 covers 17 residues. Trimming removed 9 bases from V and 4 bases from J; junction bases left unmatched: 18. The DNA for the CDR3 is TGTGCCATTCGACAGGGTCTGCTAGCGGGAGTTTATTACGAGCAGTACTTC. Its protein product is CAIRQGLLAGVYYEQYF.

The chain carries TRBV6-1 and TRBJ2-7; D is possibly TRBD1 or TRBD2 (7 bases each). Germline-derived CDR1 and CDR2 are MNHNS and SASEGT. The CDR3 totals 14 residues. Trimming stripped 7 bases from V and 4 bases from J, with 17 bases between. The CDR3 DNA is TGTGCCAGCATTTCAGGGGGGGACCCATACGAGCAGTACTTC. Its protein product is CASISGGDPYEQYF.

This clone was seen once. This chain links TRBV5-1 with TRBJ1-4; the match to TRBD1 covers 8 bases. Unmatched junction bases numbered 11, after V lost 4 bases and J lost 3 bases. Germline-derived CDR1 and CDR2 are SGHRS and YFSETQ. The CDR3 spans 17 residues. The CDR3 DNA reads as TGCGCCAGCAGCGCCCGGGGGCAGGGGGCTCCTAATGAAAAACTGTTTTTT. Amino acid sequence: CASSARGQGAPNEKLFF.

The chain uses TRBV10-3 and TRBJ1-2; D is uncertain. V was cut by 0 bases and J by 8 bases, with 13 bases left in between. Germline assignment: CDR1 ENHRY and CDR2 SYGVKD. The CDR3 is 14 amino acids. This CDR3 reads CAISESTTREGYTF. In nucleotides, the CDR3 is TGTGCCATCAGTGAGTCAACTACTAGAGAAGGCTACACCTTC.

The chain combines TRBV5-1 with TRBJ2-1, with D perhaps assigned TRBD1 or TRBD2 (5 bases each). Germline values: CDR1 SGHRS, CDR2 YFSETQ. The CDR3 extends over 15 amino acids. The V end was cut by 4 bases, the J end by 10 bases, with 21 bases between. The DNA of the CDR3 is TGCGCCAGCAGCCGGACGGGACCGCCTGCTGACGAGCAGTTCTTC. It translates to CASSRTGPPADEQFF. Full variable domain (rest looked up from reference TRBV5-1 and TRBJ2-1): KAGVTQTPRYLIKTRGQQVTLSCSPISGHRSVSWYQQTPGQGLQFLFEYFSETQRNKGNFPGRFSGRQFSNSRSEMNVSTLELGDSALYLCASSRTGPPADEQFFGPGTRLTVL.

V usage is TRBV9 and J usage is TRBJ2-1; D is unclear. Trimming removed 4 bases from V and 2 bases from J, with 13 bases in between. CDR1 and CDR2 from the germline V gene are SGDLS and YYNGEE. The CDR3 consists of 15 residues. This CDR3 is CASSSGPPPYNEQFF. CDR3 bases: TGTGCCAGCAGCTCCGGTCCCCCCCCCTACAATGAGCAGTTCTTC.

The chain couples TRBV5-1 to TRBJ1-1; D is ambiguous. With 4 bases removed from V and 0 bases from J, the gap between germline ends came to 7 bases. The CDR3 consists of 13 residues. Germline lookup yields CDR1 SGHRS and CDR2 YFSETQ. The CDR3 sequence is CASSVGVNTEAFF. CDR3 in DNA: TGCGCCAGCAGCGTCGGTGTGAACACTGAAGCTTTCTTT.

The chain links TRBV20-1 to TRBJ1-1; D unresolved. Trimming removed 6 bases at V and 8 bases at J, with 10 bases between. Germline V CDR1 and CDR2: DFQATT, SNEGSKA (reference sequence). The CDR3 is 10 residues long. CDR3 bases: TGCAGTGCCGTAACAGTCGAAGCTTTCTTT. Amino acid sequence: CSAVTVEAFF.

This sequence joins TRBV7-8 and TRBJ1-1; D is ambiguous. The V end lost 1 base, the J end lost 6 bases, and 18 bases lay between the germline ends. This CDR3 spans 16 amino acids. Germline assignment: CDR1 SGHVS and CDR2 FQNEAQ. This CDR3 is CASSLDTVLHLPEAFF. For the CDR3, the DNA is TGTGCCAGCAGCTTAGACACCGTCCTCCACCTACCTGAAGCTTTCTTT.

A few counts support this clone. The chain combines TRBV7-2 with TRBJ1-5, with D perhaps TRBD1 (5 bases). The V gene lost 1 base and the J gene lost 1 base, with 17 bases spanning the gap. This CDR3 has 18 amino acids. CDR1 is SGHTA and CDR2 is FQGNSA in the germline V gene. CDR3 bases: TGTGCCAGCAGCTTAGTGGACAACCGGATCCCCAGCAATCAGCCCCAGCATTTT. Encoded protein: CASSLVDNRIPSNQPQHF.

V usage is TRBV27 and J usage is TRBJ1-2, with D maybe TRBD1 (5 bases). The V end lost 6 bases, the J end lost 2 bases, and 25 bases lay between the germline ends. This CDR3 is built from 18 residues. Germline loops: CDR1 MNHEY, CDR2 SMNVEV (reference sequence). The CDR3 protein is CASRYGGPGRTKNYGYTF. The DNA for the CDR3 is TGTGCCAGCAGATATGGCGGACCGGGACGAACTAAAAACTATGGCTACACCTTC.

The V and J genes are TRBV27 and TRBJ2-7; TRBD1 might be the D (5 bases). The CDR3 length is 13 residues. Deletions cut 6 bases from V and 2 bases from J, with 11 bases between. Per germline, CDR1 MNHEY and CDR2 SMNVEV (reference sequence). The CDR3 DNA is TGTGCCAGCAGCACAGGCTACGCCTACGAGCAGTACTTC. Translating gives CASSTGYAYEQYF.

This chain links TRBV7-9 with TRBJ2-5; D might be TRBD1 (6 bases). Germline V gene lookup returns CDR1 SEHNR and CDR2 FQNEAQ (reference sequence). The CDR3 runs to 16 residues. Trimming cost V 4 bases and J 4 bases, with 19 bases left between them. CDR3 nucleotides: TGTGCCAGCAGCTCAAGGACAGCTAAAGTGGGAGAGACCCAGTACTTC. This encodes CASSSRTAKVGETQYF. The full variable domain, with the rest looked up from reference TRBV7-9 and TRBJ2-5, is DTGVSQNPRHKITKRGQNVTFRCDPISEHNRLYWYRQTLGQGPEFLTYFQNEAQLEKSRLLSDRFSAERPKGSFSTLEIQRTEQGDSAMYLCASSSRTAKVGETQYFGPGTRLLVL.

The rearrangement joins TRBV4-1 to TRBJ1-2; 7 bases match TRBD1. CDR1 and CDR2 (germline): MGHRA, YSYEKL. After removal of 1 base from V and 6 bases from J, the junction contained 11 bases not matched to a gene. The CDR3 runs 16 residues. The CDR3 spells CASSQGQGQRRDGYTF. The CDR3 DNA sequence: TGCGCCAGCAGCCAAGGACAGGGTCAGAGAAGGGATGGCTACACCTTC.

V gene TRBV2 combines with J gene TRBJ2-5; 11 bases map to TRBD2. With 5 bases clipped from V and 3 bases from J, the junction kept 2 bases outside the gene matches. The CDR3 runs to 14 residues. Germline CDR1 SNHLY, CDR2 FYNNEI. DNA for the CDR3: TGTGCCAGCAGTATTAGCGGGAGGGAAGAGACCCAGTACTTC. Amino acids: CASSISGREETQYF.